The 5 T cell receptor beta chains reported below all come from one sample, sequenced in a study of T cells in Graves' hyperthyroidism and ophthalmopathy. Amplified TCR beta CDR3 regions came from RNA transcripts. HTBI primers were used for first-round RT-PCR of the TCR CDR3. TCRdb passed the multiplex PCR reads through MiXCR, listing each CDR3 protein once. In the table there are about 380,000 distinct CDR3 sequences, approximately 15% of which are singletons. The sample taken for sequencing was blood. These receptors were collected from a woman between 55 and 75 years old with Graves' hyperthyroidism.

The rearrangement uses TRBV5-1 and TRBJ2-1, with 7 bases matching TRBD1. J was trimmed by 4 bases and V by 4 bases; bases with no gene match: 8. CDR1 and CDR2 (germline): SGHRS, YFSETQ. The CDR3 loop spans 15 amino acids. CDR3 loop: CASSTTGTAYNEQFF. The CDR3 bases are TGCGCCAGCAGCACAACCGGGACAGCTTACAATGAGCAGTTCTTC.

This clonotype was seen at least ten times. The chain uses TRBV3-1 and TRBJ1-1, with D tentatively TRBD1 (5 bases). The CDR3 length is 15 residues. The V end lost 4 bases, the J end lost 5 bases, and 17 bases lay between the germline ends. Germline V CDR1 and CDR2: LGHDT, YNNKEL (reference sequence). CDR3 coding DNA: TGTGCCAGCAGCCTAAGGGGAGCCTCGGGGACTGAAGCTTTCTTT. Amino acid sequence: CASSLRGASGTEAFF.

Of note for this clonotype: A single base separates this from a much larger clone, so it may be a read error. V gene TRBV2 combines with J gene TRBJ2-2; D gene ambiguous. The germline gives CDR1 SNHLY, CDR2 FYNNEI. The ends were cut back, 8 bases at V and 6 bases at J, with 10 bases in the middle. This CDR3 has 12 amino acids. CDR3 nucleotides: TGTGCCAGCGAGCAGTCTGCCGGGGAGCTGTTTTTT. Protein: CASEQSAGELFF. Drawing the rest from reference TRBV2 and TRBJ2-2, the complete variable domain is EPEVTQTPSHQVTQMGQEVILRCVPISNHLYFYWYRQILGQKVEFLVSFYNNEISEKSEIFDDQFSVERPDGSNFTLKIRSTKLEDSAMYFCASEQSAGELFFGEGSRLTVL.

The CDR3: CASRRGQGPYNSPLHF. Here the CDR3 DNA reads TGTGCCAGCAGGAGAGGACAGGGCCCATATAATTCACCCCTCCACTTT. The chain employs TRBV27 and TRBJ1-6, with 8 nucleotides matching TRBD1. The germline V gene encodes CDR1 MNHEY and CDR2 SMNVEV (reference sequence). The CDR3 runs to 16 residues. Trimming removed 6 bases from V and 4 bases from J; junction bases left unmatched: 8.

The chain is built from TRBV20-1 and TRBJ2-7; D unclear. Trimming took 0 bases from V and 5 from J, leaving 14 bases between them. The CDR3 is 14 amino acids. Germline CDR1 and CDR2: DFQATT and SNEGSKA (reference sequence). The CDR3 DNA sequence: TGCAGTGCTAGAGATCCACAGACCACAAACGAGCAGTACTTC. As protein: CSARDPQTTNEQYF.